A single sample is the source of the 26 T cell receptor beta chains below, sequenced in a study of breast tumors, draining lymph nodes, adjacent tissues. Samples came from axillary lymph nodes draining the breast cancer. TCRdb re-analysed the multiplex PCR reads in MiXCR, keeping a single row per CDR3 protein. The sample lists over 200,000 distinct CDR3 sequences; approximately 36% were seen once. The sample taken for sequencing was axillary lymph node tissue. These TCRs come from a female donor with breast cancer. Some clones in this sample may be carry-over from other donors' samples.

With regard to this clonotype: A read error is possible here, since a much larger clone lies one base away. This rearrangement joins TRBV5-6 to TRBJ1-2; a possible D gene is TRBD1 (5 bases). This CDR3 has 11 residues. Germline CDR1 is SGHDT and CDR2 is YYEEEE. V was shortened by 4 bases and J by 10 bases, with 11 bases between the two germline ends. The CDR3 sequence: CASSLEQAYTF. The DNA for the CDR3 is TGTGCCAGCAGCCTAGAACAGGCCTACACCTTC.

Here the CDR3 DNA reads TGTGCCACCAGCAGCGTACCGATGGTTGATGGCTACACCTTC. Translated, it gives CATSSVPMVDGYTF. V and J are TRBV15 and TRBJ1-2; D remains unclear. The V gene lost 3 bases and the J gene lost 6 bases, with 14 bases spanning the gap. The CDR3 loop spans 14 amino acids. CDR1 and CDR2 from the germline V gene are LNHNV and YYDKDF (reference sequence).

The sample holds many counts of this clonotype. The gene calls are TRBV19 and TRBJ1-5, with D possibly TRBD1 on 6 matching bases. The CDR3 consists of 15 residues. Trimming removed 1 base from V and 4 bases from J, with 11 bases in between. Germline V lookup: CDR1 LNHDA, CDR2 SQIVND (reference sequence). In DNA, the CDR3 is TGTGCCAGTAGTATAGGCCCGGACAGAAATCAGCCCCAGCATTTT. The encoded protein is CASSIGPDRNQPQHF. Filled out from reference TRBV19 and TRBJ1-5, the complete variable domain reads DGGITQSPKYLFRKEGQNVTLSCEQNLNHDAMYWYRQDPGQGLRLIYYSQIVNDFQKGDIAEGYSVSREKKESFPLTVTSAQKNPTAFYLCASSIGPDRNQPQHFGDGTRLSIL.

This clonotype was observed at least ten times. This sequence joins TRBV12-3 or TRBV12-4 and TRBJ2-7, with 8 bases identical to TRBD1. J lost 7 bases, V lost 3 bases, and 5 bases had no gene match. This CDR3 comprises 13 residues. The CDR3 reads CASSLDRALEQYF. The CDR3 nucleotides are TGTGCCAGCAGTTTGGACAGGGCCCTGGAGCAGTACTTC.

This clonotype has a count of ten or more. CDR3 coding DNA: TGTGCCACCAGTAATGGTCCCGAAGGTCAGCCCCAGCATTTT. Translating gives CATSNGPEGQPQHF. The gene calls are TRBV24-1 and TRBJ1-5; D gene uncertain. V lost 6 bases to trimming and J lost 6 bases, with 14 bases between them. Germline CDR1 KGHDR, CDR2 SFDVKD. The CDR3 loop spans 14 amino acids.

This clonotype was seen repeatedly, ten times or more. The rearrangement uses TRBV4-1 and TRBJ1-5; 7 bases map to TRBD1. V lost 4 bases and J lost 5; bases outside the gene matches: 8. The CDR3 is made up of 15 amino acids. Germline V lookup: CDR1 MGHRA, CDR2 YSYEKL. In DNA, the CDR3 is TGCGCCAGCAGCCCCCTTACAGGGGACGATCAGCCCCAGCATTTT. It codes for CASSPLTGDDQPQHF.

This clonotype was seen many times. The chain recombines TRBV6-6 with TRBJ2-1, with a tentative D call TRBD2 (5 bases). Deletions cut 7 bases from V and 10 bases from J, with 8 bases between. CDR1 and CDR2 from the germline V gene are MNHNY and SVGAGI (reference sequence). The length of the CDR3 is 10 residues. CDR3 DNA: TGTGCCAGCAAAGAGCGGGAGCAGTTCTTC. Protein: CASKEREQFF.

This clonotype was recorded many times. In DNA, the CDR3 is TGTGCCAGCAGTCACCCCGACACTAATTCACCCCTCCACTTT. Translated: CASSHPDTNSPLHF. V usage is TRBV6-5 and J usage is TRBJ1-6; D call uncertain. Germline V gene lookup returns CDR1 MNHEY and CDR2 SVGAGI. V was clipped by 5 bases and J by 6 bases, with 11 bases between them. This CDR3 region has 14 residues.

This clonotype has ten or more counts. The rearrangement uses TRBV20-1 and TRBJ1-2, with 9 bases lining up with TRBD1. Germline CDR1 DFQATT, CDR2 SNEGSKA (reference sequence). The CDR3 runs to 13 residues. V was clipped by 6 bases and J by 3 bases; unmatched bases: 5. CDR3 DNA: TGCAGTGCCCGCAGGACAGGGGACTATGGCTACACCTTC. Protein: CSARRTGDYGYTF.

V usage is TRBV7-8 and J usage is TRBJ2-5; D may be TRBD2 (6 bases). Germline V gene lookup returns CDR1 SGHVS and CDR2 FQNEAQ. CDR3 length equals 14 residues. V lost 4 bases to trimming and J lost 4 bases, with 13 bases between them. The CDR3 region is CASSSEGTAETQYF. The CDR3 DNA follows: TGTGCCAGCAGCTCGGAGGGAACTGCAGAGACCCAGTACTTC.

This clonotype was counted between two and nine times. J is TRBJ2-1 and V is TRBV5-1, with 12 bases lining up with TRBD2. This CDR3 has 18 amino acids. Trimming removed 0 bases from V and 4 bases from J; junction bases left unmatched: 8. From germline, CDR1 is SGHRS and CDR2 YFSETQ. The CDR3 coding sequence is TGCGCCAGCAGCTTGGGGCTAGCGGGGGGGGTGGCGTACAATGAGCAGTTCTTC. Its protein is CASSLGLAGGVAYNEQFF.

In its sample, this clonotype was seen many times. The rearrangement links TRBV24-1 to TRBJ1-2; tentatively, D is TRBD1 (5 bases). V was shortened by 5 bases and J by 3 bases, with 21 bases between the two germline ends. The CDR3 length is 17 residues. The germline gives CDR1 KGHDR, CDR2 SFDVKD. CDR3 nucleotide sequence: TGTGCCACCAGTGGGGGAGCCGGGACGGAGATGGACTATGGCTACACCTTC. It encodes CATSGGAGTEMDYGYTF.

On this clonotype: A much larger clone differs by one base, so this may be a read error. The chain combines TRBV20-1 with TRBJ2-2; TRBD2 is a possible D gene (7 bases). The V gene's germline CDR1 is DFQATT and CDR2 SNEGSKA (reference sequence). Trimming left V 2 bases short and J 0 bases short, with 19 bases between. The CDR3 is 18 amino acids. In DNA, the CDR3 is TGCAGTGCTAGACAGGGGTCGGGAGGTACAGCGAACACCGGGGAGCTGTTTTTT. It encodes CSARQGSGGTANTGELFF.

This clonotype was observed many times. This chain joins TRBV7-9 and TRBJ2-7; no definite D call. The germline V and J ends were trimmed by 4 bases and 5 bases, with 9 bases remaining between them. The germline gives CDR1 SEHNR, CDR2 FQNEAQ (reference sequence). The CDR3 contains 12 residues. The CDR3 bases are TGTGCCAGCAGCTATACGCTTGACGAGCAGTACTTC. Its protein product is CASSYTLDEQYF.

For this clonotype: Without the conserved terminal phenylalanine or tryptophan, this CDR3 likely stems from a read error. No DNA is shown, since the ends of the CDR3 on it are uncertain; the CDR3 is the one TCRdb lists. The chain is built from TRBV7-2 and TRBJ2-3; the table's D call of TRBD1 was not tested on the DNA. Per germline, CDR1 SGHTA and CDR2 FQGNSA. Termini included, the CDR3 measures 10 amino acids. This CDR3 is CASSLDGRGD.

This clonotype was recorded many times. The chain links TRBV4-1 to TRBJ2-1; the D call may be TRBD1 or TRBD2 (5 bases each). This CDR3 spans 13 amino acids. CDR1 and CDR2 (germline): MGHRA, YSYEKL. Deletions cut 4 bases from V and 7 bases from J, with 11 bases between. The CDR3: CASSRDPDNEQFF. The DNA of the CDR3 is TGCGCCAGCAGCCGGGACCCAGATAATGAGCAGTTCTTC.

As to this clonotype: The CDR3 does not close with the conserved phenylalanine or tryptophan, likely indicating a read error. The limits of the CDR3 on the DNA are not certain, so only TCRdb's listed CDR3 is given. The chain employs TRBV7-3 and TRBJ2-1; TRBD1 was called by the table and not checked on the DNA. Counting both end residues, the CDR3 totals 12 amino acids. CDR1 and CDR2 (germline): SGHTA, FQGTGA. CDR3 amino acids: CASSPPPLSRSS.

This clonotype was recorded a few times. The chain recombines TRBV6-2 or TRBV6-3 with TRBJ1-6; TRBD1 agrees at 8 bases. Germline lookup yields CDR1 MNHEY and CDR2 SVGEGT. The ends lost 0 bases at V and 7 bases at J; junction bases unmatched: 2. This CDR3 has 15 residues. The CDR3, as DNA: TGTGCCAGCAGTTACTCGACAGGGGCCAATTCACCCCTCCACTTT. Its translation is CASSYSTGANSPLHF.

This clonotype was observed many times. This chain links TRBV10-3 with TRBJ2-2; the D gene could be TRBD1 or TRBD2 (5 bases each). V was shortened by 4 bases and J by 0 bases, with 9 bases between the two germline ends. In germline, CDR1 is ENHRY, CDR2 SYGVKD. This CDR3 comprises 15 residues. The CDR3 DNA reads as TGTGCCATCAGTGGAGGGGCATCGAACACCGGGGAGCTGTTTTTT. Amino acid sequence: CAISGGASNTGELFF.

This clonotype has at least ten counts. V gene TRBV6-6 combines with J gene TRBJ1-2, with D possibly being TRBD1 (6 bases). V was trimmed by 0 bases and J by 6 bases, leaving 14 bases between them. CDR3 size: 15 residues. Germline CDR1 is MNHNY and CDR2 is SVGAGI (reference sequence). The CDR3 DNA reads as TGTGCCAGCAGTTACTCGAACAGGGTAGATGATGGCTACACCTTC. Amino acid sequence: CASSYSNRVDDGYTF.

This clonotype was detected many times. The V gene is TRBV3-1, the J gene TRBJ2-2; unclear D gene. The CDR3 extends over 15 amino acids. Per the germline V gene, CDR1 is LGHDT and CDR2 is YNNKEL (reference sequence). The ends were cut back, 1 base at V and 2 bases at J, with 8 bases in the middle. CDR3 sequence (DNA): TGTGCCAGCAGCCAAGCGGCCTTTAACACCGGGGAGCTGTTTTTT. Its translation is CASSQAAFNTGELFF.

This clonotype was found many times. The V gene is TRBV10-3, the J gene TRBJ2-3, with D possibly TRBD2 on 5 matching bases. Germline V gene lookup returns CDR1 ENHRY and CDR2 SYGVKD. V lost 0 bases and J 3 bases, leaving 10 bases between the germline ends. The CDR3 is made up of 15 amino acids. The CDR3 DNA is TGTGCCATCAGTGAGTCGAGGGAGTTAACAGATACGCAGTATTTT. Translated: CAISESRELTDTQYF.

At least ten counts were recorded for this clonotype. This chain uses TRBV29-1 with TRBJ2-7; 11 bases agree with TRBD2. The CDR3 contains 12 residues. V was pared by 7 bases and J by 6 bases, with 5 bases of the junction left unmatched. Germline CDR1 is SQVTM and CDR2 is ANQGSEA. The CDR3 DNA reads TGCAGCGCACTAGCGGGAGTGTCCGAGCAGTACTTC. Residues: CSALAGVSEQYF.

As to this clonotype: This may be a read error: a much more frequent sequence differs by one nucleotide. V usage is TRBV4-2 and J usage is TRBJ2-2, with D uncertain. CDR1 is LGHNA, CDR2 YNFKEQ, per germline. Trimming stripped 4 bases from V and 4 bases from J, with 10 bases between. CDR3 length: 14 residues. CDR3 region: CASSPGPSTGELFF. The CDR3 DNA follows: TGTGCCAGCAGCCCTGGACCCAGCACCGGGGAGCTGTTTTTT.

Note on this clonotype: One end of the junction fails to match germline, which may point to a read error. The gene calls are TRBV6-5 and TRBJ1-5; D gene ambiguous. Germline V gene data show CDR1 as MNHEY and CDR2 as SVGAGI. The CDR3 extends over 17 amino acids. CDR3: CDSSSLNVGPPNQPQHF. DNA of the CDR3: TGTGACAGCAGTAGCTTGAACGTAGGGCCCCCGAATCAGCCCCAGCATTTT.

The CDR3 loop reads CASSGQGTNTGETQYF. CDR3 DNA sequence: TGTGCCAGCAGCGGACAGGGGACGAACACCGGGGAGACCCAGTACTTC. This chain links TRBV9 with TRBJ2-5, with TRBD1 identical over 8 bases. With V trimmed by 3 bases and J by 5 bases, 12 bases remained unmatched. CDR1 and CDR2 from the germline V gene are SGDLS and YYNGEE. The CDR3 totals 16 residues. The full variable domain, with the rest looked up from reference TRBV9 and TRBJ2-5, is DSGVTQTPKHLITATGQRVTLRCSPRSGDLSVYWYQQSLDQGLQFLIQYYNGEERAKGNILERFSAQQFPDLHSELNLSSLELGDSALYFCASSGQGTNTGETQYFGPGTRLLVL.